The 8 T cell receptor beta chains reported below all come from one sample, sequenced in a study of shared clonotypes between healthy human individuals. The protocol was immunoSEQ multiplex PCR, while the TCRdb copy is restricted to in-frame clones and leaves out a portion. The sample lists 800,000 to 1,200,000 clones; about 80% were seen once. Sample: memory CD4+ T cells from PBMCs. Subset indicated: CD45RA-negative fraction. The origin of the receptors is a young man in good health. Some clones in this sample may be carry-over from other donors' samples.

Details on this clone: The sample contains more than one DNA sequence encoding this CDR3. The chain has TRBV20-1 and TRBJ2-7, with D hard to call. There are 10 residues in the CDR3. V lost 1 base and J lost 4, with 2 bases in between. Germline V CDR1 and CDR2: DFQATT, SNEGSKA (reference sequence). The CDR3 here is CSARAYEQYF. The DNA for the CDR3 is TGCAGTGCTAGAGCGTACGAGCAGTACTTC.

This clone was picked up a small number of times. This chain connects TRBV29-1 to TRBJ2-1; no clear D gene. Germline V lookup: CDR1 SQVTM, CDR2 ANQGSEA. The CDR3 is 15 amino acids. Trimming cost V 6 bases and J 7 bases, with 22 bases left between them. The CDR3 loop reads CSVASAGPHTNEQFF. The DNA of the CDR3 is TGCAGCGTGGCCTCCGCCGGGCCTCATACAAATGAGCAGTTCTTC.

The chain employs TRBV5-1 and TRBJ2-2, with a possible D match to TRBD1 (6 bases). Trimming shortened V by 7 bases and J by 0 bases, and 10 bases separated the two germline ends. The CDR3 length is 14 residues. CDR1 is SGHRS, CDR2 YFSETQ, per germline. The CDR3 spells CASSTGANTGELFF. CDR3 bases: TGCGCCAGCTCGACAGGAGCGAACACCGGGGAGCTGTTTTTT.

This clone was seen a single time. V is TRBV19 and J is TRBJ2-1; weak D call: TRBD2 (5 bases). Germline assignment: CDR1 LNHDA and CDR2 SQIVND (reference sequence). There are 17 residues in the CDR3. Trimming cost V 4 bases and J 0 bases, with 16 bases left between them. For the CDR3, the DNA is TGTGCCAGTAGTAAAGGTGGTACCCGGGACTCCTACAATGAGCAGTTCTTC. Translation gives CASSKGGTRDSYNEQFF.

The CDR3 reads CASSHWTSQQEQYF. CDR3 bases: TGTGCCAGCAGCCACTGGACTAGCCAACAAGAGCAGTACTTC. V is TRBV14 and J is TRBJ2-7; 8 bases align to TRBD2. This CDR3 has 14 residues. V lost 3 bases to trimming and J lost 7 bases; unmatched junction nucleotides: 8. Germline CDR1 SGHDN, CDR2 FVKESK.

The V call is TRBV7-9, the J call TRBJ2-3; 9 bases match TRBD1. CDR3 length equals 14 residues. J lost 4 bases, V lost 4 bases, and 3 bases had no gene match. Germline V gene lookup returns CDR1 SEHNR and CDR2 FQNEAQ (reference sequence). CDR3 nucleotides: TGTGCCAGCAGCTGGGGACAGGGCCCAGATACGCAGTATTTT. This encodes CASSWGQGPDTQYF.

The count of this clone is one. The rearrangement links TRBV12-5 to TRBJ1-2; TRBD1 aligns across 8 bases. The V gene's germline CDR1 is LGHNT and CDR2 FRNRAP. The junction had 14 bases not matched to a gene; V was cut back by 5 bases and J by 0 bases. This CDR3 spans 18 amino acids. CDR3 region: CASGQSGQGRGANYGYTF. CDR3 DNA sequence: TGTGCTAGTGGTCAAAGCGGACAGGGAAGGGGGGCTAACTATGGCTACACCTTC.

V and J are TRBV5-1 and TRBJ2-7; TRBD2 agrees at 7 bases. Germline V gives CDR1 SGHRS, CDR2 YFSETQ. The length of the CDR3 is 18 residues. J lost 1 base, V lost 2 bases, and 15 bases had no gene match. In nucleotides, the CDR3 is TGCGCCAGCAGCTTTCTGCCCATGTCTAGCGGAGTTTCCTACGAGCAGTACTTC. Its translation: CASSFLPMSSGVSYEQYF.